These T cell receptor beta chains were read from a single sample in a study of blood T cell repertoires in COVID-19. Data came from immunoSEQ multiplex PCR; TCRdb stores just in-frame clones and leaves some out. This sample has some 250,000 clones, with roughly nine tenths found just once. The specimen sequenced was peripheral blood. These receptors originate from a woman in her twenties or thirties with COVID-19, enrolled during active disease. Both conserved end residues are part of each CDR3. D genes are given only for firm matches. Some rows have no size entry. The others give once, few or many, or a class for an expanded clone.

TGCGCCAGCAGCAGACTAGCGGGGGGGTCTGGAGGGACCCAGTACTTC,CASSRLAGGSGGTQYF,TRBD2,once,TRBJ2-5,TRBV5-1
TGTGCCAGTCTTAGCGGGGGGGCCACAGAGACCCAGTACTTC,CASLSGGATETQYF,TRBD2,-,TRBJ2-5,TRBV6-5
TGTGCCAGTAGTATGGGCGGTAGCGGGGGGCGAGATACGCAGTATTTT,CASSMGGSGGRDTQYF,TRBD2,-,TRBJ2-3,TRBV19
TGTGCCAGCAGTTTGTCGGACAGAAACACCGGGGAGCTGTTTTTT,CASSLSDRNTGELFF,-,-,TRBJ2-2,TRBV28
TGTGCCAGCTCACCCACGCCGGGACAGAAGGTCACTGGGGCCAACGTCCTGACTTTC,CASSPTPGQKVTGANVLTF,TRBD1,-,TRBJ2-6,TRBV18
TGTGCCAGCAGCCGGGCGACAGGTCGTATCTACGAGCAGTACTTC,CASSRATGRIYEQYF,-,-,TRBJ2-7,TRBV5-6
TGTGCCAGTAGTCGGGGGACAGGGCACGGGACAGATACGCAGTATTTT,CASSRGTGHGTDTQYF,TRBD1,-,TRBJ2-3,TRBV19
TGCAGCGTAACACAGGGAACTCTTTATGGCTACACCTTC,CSVTQGTLYGYTF,-,-,TRBJ1-2,TRBV29-1
TGTGCCAGCAGCCACCGGCCGGGGGGGCCTTCAGATACGCAGTATTTT,CASSHRPGGPSDTQYF,TRBD2,-,TRBJ2-3,TRBV7-9
TGTGCCAGCAGTGACCGATCGCGGGACAGGGAGGGCTACACCTTC,CASSDRSRDREGYTF,TRBD1,-,TRBJ1-2,TRBV2
TGTGCCAGCAGCCAACGGCAGCCGGGAGGTGGCTACACCTTC,CASSQRQPGGGYTF,-,once,TRBJ1-2,TRBV3-1/TRBV3-2
TGTGCCAGCAGCTTTGGGGACAGGGCCGGAGAGACCCAGTACTTC,CASSFGDRAGETQYF,TRBD1,-,TRBJ2-5,TRBV11-3
TGTGCCAGCAGATCGACAGGGGAGGCTGGCTACACCTTC,CASRSTGEAGYTF,TRBD1,-,TRBJ1-2,TRBV7-9
TGTGCCAGCAGCGTCTTCGTCGGGGGGTACAATGAGCAGTTCTTC,CASSVFVGGYNEQFF,TRBD2,-,TRBJ2-1,TRBV14
TGTGCCAGTAGTATAGGTTCGGGGACTGGAGCTTTCTTT,CASSIGSGTGAFF,-,-,TRBJ1-1,TRBV19
TGTGCCAGCAGCCAACAGGGAGGGGACACTGAAGCTTTCTTT,CASSQQGGDTEAFF,-,-,TRBJ1-1,TRBV3-1/TRBV3-2
TGTGCCAGCAGTTACTCCCAAAGCGGGGGGGCTTACGAGCAGTACTTC,CASSYSQSGGAYEQYF,TRBD2,once,TRBJ2-7,TRBV6-5
TGTGCCAGCAGCGTAGGGCAGGGCCTCATAAGGTCCTACAATGAGCAGTTCTTC,CASSVGQGLIRSYNEQFF,-,-,TRBJ2-1,TRBV9
TGTGCCAGCAGCGACGGCGGGGGGGCAGTGGAAGAGACCCAGTACTTC,CASSDGGGAVEETQYF,TRBD2,-,TRBJ2-5,TRBV5-4
TGTGCCAGCAGCCCTTGGCCAGGGCCGAACACTGAAGCTTTCTTT,CASSPWPGPNTEAFF,-,-,TRBJ1-1,TRBV5-8
TGTGCCAGCAGTGGACCCTCCGAGACAGGGTGGGGGTACGAGCAGTACTTC,CASSGPSETGWGYEQYF,TRBD1,-,TRBJ2-7,TRBV2
TGCGCCAGCAGTGAGGTCCTAGCGGGTTACAATGAGCAGTTCTTC,CASSEVLAGYNEQFF,TRBD2,-,TRBJ2-1,TRBV10-1
TGTGCCAGCAGTGGGAGCGGGGGGGATGAGCAGTTCTTC,CASSGSGGDEQFF,TRBD2,once,TRBJ2-1,TRBV6-4
TGTGCCAGCAGTTACCCCGGACAGGGAGAAGCTTTCTTT,CASSYPGQGEAFF,TRBD1,once,TRBJ1-1,TRBV6-6
TGTGCCAGCAGCTCACGACTAGCGGAGAACACCGGGGAGCTGTTTTTT,CASSSRLAENTGELFF,TRBD2,-,TRBJ2-2,TRBV7-6
TGTGCCAGCAGCCCCGACAGGGGGTCCTACGAGCAGTACTTC,CASSPDRGSYEQYF,TRBD1,-,TRBJ2-7,TRBV5-5
TGTGCCAGCAGCCCAATGCTAGCGGGGGGTTCGGATGAGCAGTTCTTC,CASSPMLAGGSDEQFF,TRBD2,-,TRBJ2-1,TRBV4-2
TGTGCCAGCAGTTACTCGACTGGAGGGTGGAACACCATATATTTT,CASSYSTGGWNTIYF,-,-,TRBJ1-3,TRBV6-5
TGTGCCAGCAGCGTTTGGACAGGGCAGGCAGATACGCAGTATTTT,CASSVWTGQADTQYF,TRBD1,once,TRBJ2-3,TRBV7-8
TGCGCCAGCAGTGAGGCGGGGGCAGGAACGGTCTACAATGAGCAGTTCTTC,CASSEAGAGTVYNEQFF,-,-,TRBJ2-1,TRBV10-1
TGTGCCAGCAGCTCCCTACAGGGTACCGTGGGCTACACCTTC,CASSSLQGTVGYTF,-,-,TRBJ1-2,TRBV27
TGTGCCAGCGGGACAGGGGCGTCGAACACCGGGGAGCTGTTTTTT,CASGTGASNTGELFF,TRBD1,-,TRBJ2-2,TRBV28
TGTGCCAGCAGCTTGGGACAGATGAACACTGAAGCTTTCTTT,CASSLGQMNTEAFF,-,-,TRBJ1-1,TRBV5-5
TGTGCCAGCAGCTTAAACAGGGCTGGGGGTGAGCAGTTCTTC,CASSLNRAGGEQFF,-,-,TRBJ2-1,TRBV7-6
TGTGCCACCAGTGACTCTGGGCGGGGGGGTAGTGGCTACACCTTC,CATSDSGRGGSGYTF,-,-,TRBJ1-2,TRBV24-1
TGTGCCAGCCTAGCGGGGTTTAGCACAGATACGCAGTATTTT,CASLAGFSTDTQYF,TRBD2,-,TRBJ2-3,TRBV2
TGTGCCAGCAGCTTAGGAGGGGGTGAAAAACTGTTTTTT,CASSLGGGEKLFF,-,-,TRBJ1-4,TRBV7-2
TGCAGCGTTCGGGGGGCTGAGCAGTTCTTC,CSVRGAEQFF,-,-,TRBJ2-1,TRBV29-1
TGTGCCAGCAGTTTATATAACAGGGTAGGCTCTGACACTGAAGCTTTCTTT,CASSLYNRVGSDTEAFF,-,once,TRBJ1-1,TRBV28
TGTGCCAGCAGCTTGCGACAGGGGGAAAGGGAGACCCAGTACTTC,CASSLRQGERETQYF,TRBD1,-,TRBJ2-5,TRBV5-6
TGTGCCAGCAGCACTGAGGGGGCCACTGAAGCTTTCTTT,CASSTEGATEAFF,-,-,TRBJ1-1,TRBV21-1
TGCGCCAGCAGCTTGGGGCAGGGGGCGTTTAATGAGCAGTTCTTC,CASSLGQGAFNEQFF,TRBD1,-,TRBJ2-1,TRBV5-1
TGTGCCAGCAACTTGGGACAGGTGGGGGGCTACACCTTC,CASNLGQVGGYTF,TRBD1,-,TRBJ1-2,TRBV12-3/TRBV12-4
TGTGCCACCAGCAAAGGGGCGGGGGACACCGGGGAGCTGTTTTTT,CATSKGAGDTGELFF,TRBD2,few,TRBJ2-2,TRBV24-1
TGTGCCAGTACAAGGGGCGACTGGGGCACAGATACGCAGTATTTT,CASTRGDWGTDTQYF,-,-,TRBJ2-3,TRBV19
TGTGCCAGCAGTGCTGCGGGAATCTTGTACACTGAAGCTTTCTTT,CASSAAGILYTEAFF,-,-,TRBJ1-1,TRBV2
TGTGCCTGGAGTGTAAACCCGGCAGGTGATATTTTTTTT,CAWSVNPAGDIFF,-,-,TRBJ1-5,TRBV30
TGTGCCAGCAGTTTCTTATCCCAAGAGACCCAGTACTTC,CASSFLSQETQYF,-,-,TRBJ2-5,TRBV28
TGCGCCAGCAGCATGGGGGGGCACGAGCAGTACTTC,CASSMGGHEQYF,-,-,TRBJ2-7,TRBV5-1
TGTGCCAGTAGTATAGATCAGGAGCGGGTGCAGTTCTTC,CASSIDQERVQFF,-,few,TRBJ2-1,TRBV19